Sequencing of this T cell receptor (beta chain) was carried out in a study of blood T cell repertoires in COVID-19. About the research overall: Sites in the United States, Italy and Spain provided acute and convalescent COVID-19 samples. The analysed material was cDNA or gDNA that came from T cells, B-cell-depleted T cells, or PBMCs.

As originally analysed: Scientists estimated how many nucleated cells there were by amplifying reference gene primers. The repertoire was sequenced with immunoSEQ multiplex PCR; TCRdb's copy has only in-frame clones and lacks some. V and J calls and clone size follow that table, whereas D and trimming were derived from the DNA. The sample holds 100,000 to 150,000 clones, over 80% seen once. V lost 8 bases and J lost 4, with 11 bases in between. From germline, CDR1 is SNHLY and CDR2 FYNNEI. This CDR3 is built from 13 residues. Sample: peripheral blood. The genes are TRBV2 and TRBJ1-4; D remains ambiguous. This TCR was sampled from a man aged 40-49 years with active or convalescent COVID-19. This CDR3 reads CASFRRINEKLFF. In DNA form, the CDR3 reads TGTGCCAGCTTTCGGCGGATTAATGAAAAACTGTTTTTT. The full variable domain, its missing parts supplied by reference TRBV2 and TRBJ1-4, is EPEVTQTPSHQVTQMGQEVILRCVPISNHLYFYWYRQILGQKVEFLVSFYNNEISEKSEIFDDQFSVERPDGSNFTLKIRSTKLEDSAMYFCASFRRINEKLFFGSGTQLSVL.